The sequence of this T cell receptor (beta chain) was determined in a study of T cell clonality in common variable immunodeficiency. Study results and limitations: Fewer deletions and N-nucleotide insertions were reportedly seen in common variable immunodeficiency TCR beta sequences.

This clone was found many times. Its matching antigen is unknown. The assay was immunoSEQ multiplex PCR, and TCRdb's table has in-frame clones only and misses some. The sample was found to contain tens of thousands of clones, and every one recurs. Specimen: peripheral blood mononuclear cells. This sequence was found in a person aged 18 to 70 in good health.

The sequenced part of the CDR3 DNA is TGTGCCAGCAGCTTGGCTGGTGGGCGGGCGGAGACC. Translated, it gives CASSLAGGRAET. The whole CDR3 is CASSLAGGRAETQYF. This sequence joins TRBV5-6 and TRBJ2-5; D is perhaps TRBD2 (5 bases). The read falls 3 residues short of the CDR3 end, and the missing part is taken from the germline J gene. This CDR3 spans 15 amino acids. V was trimmed by 0 bases and J by 5 bases, leaving 14 bases between them. CDR1 is SGHDT and CDR2 is YYEEEE in the germline V gene.